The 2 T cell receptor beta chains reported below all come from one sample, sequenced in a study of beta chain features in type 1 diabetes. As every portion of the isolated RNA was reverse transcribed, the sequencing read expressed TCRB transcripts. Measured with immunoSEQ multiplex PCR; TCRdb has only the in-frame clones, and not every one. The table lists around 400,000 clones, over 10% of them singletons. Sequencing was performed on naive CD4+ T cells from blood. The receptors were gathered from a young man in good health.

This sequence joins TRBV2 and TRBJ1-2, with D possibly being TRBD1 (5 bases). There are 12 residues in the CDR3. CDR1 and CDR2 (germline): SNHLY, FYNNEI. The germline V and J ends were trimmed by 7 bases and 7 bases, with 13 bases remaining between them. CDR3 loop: CASTARVGGYTF. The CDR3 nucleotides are TGTGCCAGCACCGCCAGGGTGGGTGGCTACACCTTC.

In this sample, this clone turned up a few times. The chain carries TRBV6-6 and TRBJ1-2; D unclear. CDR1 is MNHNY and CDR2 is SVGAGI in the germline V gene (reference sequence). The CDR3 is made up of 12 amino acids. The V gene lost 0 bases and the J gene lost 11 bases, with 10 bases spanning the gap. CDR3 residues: CASSYSTREYTF. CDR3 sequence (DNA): TGTGCCAGCAGTTACTCGACTAGAGAGTACACCTTC.